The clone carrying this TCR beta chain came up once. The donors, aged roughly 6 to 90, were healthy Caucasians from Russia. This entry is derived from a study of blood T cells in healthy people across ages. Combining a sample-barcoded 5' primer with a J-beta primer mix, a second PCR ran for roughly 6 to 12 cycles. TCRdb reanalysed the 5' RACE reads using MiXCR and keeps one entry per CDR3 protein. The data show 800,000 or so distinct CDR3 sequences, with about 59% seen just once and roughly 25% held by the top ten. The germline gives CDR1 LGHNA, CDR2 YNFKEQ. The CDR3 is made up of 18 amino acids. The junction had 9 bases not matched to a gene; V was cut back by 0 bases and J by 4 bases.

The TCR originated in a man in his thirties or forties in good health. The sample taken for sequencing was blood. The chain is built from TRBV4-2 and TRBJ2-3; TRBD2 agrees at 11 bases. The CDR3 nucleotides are TGTGCCAGCAGCCAAGATCACTTAGCGGGGGGGCCCGCAGATACGCAGTATTTT. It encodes CASSQDHLAGGPADTQYF.